This TCR beta chain came from a study of blood T cells in healthy people across ages. General study results and limits: Diversity estimates from one million T cells were considered underestimates.

Donors each provided about 10 milliliters of peripheral blood. For this clonotype: Its antigen is unknown.

Combining a sample-barcoded 5' primer with a J-beta primer mix, a second PCR ran for roughly 7 to 12 cycles. Each cDNA molecule, via a template-switch adaptor with 12 random nucleotides, was tagged. Using its own MiXCR run on the 5' RACE reads, TCRdb lists one record per CDR3 protein. This repertoire shows about 640,000 distinct CDR3 sequences, around 54% found once; its top ten account for about two fifths. The trim removed 5 bases at V and 5 bases at J, leaving 6 bases unmatched. Germline V gene sequence: CDR1 SSHAT, CDR2 FNYEAQ (reference sequence). CDR3 length: 14 amino acids. The chain links TRBV7-7 to TRBJ2-1; 7 positions match TRBD1. The sequence was obtained from a man in his 60s in good health. Source material: blood. CDR3 in amino acids: CASSERQGNNEQFF. CDR3 sequence (DNA): TGTGCCAGCAGCGAACGACAGGGAAACAATGAGCAGTTCTTC. The whole variable domain, filled in from reference TRBV7-7 and TRBJ2-1, reads GAGVSQSPRYKVTKRGQDVTLRCDPISSHATLYWYQQALGQGPEFLTYFNYEAQPDKSGLPSDRFSAERPEGSISTLTIQRTEQRDSAMYRCASSERQGNNEQFFGPGTRLTVL.